Below, 32 T cell receptor beta chains from the same sample are listed, as sequenced in a study of blood T cell repertoires in COVID-19. Profiling relied on immunoSEQ multiplex PCR, and the TCRdb table lists in-frame clones only, not all of them. The table has fewer than 300,000 clones, 90% to 95% seen once. Sequencing was performed on peripheral blood. The origin of the receptors is a woman aged 30 to 39 with COVID-19, enrolled during active disease.

This clone was seen only once. The chain links TRBV5-4 to TRBJ2-1; 9 bases line up with TRBD2. The CDR3 has 16 residues. The V and J ends lost 1 base and 7 bases, in that order; junction bases with no gene match: 9. The germline CDR1 and CDR2 sequences are SGHNT and YYREEE (reference sequence). CDR3 DNA sequence: TGTGCCAGCAGCTTGAAGCTAGCGGGAATTATGAATGAGCAGTTCTTC. Translating gives CASSLKLAGIMNEQFF.

The chain carries TRBV30 and TRBJ1-4, with 8 bases matching TRBD1. This CDR3 comprises 17 residues. Germline CDR1 GTSNPN, CDR2 SVGIG (reference sequence). The V segment lost 2 bases and the J segment 0 bases; nucleotides outside the gene matches: 8. CDR3 in amino acids: CAWSRPGQASTNEKLFF. As DNA, the CDR3 is TGTGCCTGGAGTAGACCGGGACAGGCCTCAACTAATGAAAAACTGTTTTTT.

The chain uses TRBV9 and TRBJ2-7; D gene uncertain. The CDR3 runs 16 residues. From germline, CDR1 is SGDLS and CDR2 YYNGEE. Trimming cost V 0 bases and J 0 bases, with 13 bases left between them. The CDR3 DNA follows: TGTGCCAGCAGCGTAGCCTCCGGTACAGTCTCCTACGAGCAGTACTTC. Protein product: CASSVASGTVSYEQYF.

This sequence joins TRBV5-1 and TRBJ1-2; D possibly corresponds to TRBD1 (6 bases). Trimming took 0 bases from V and 0 from J, leaving 9 bases between them. This CDR3 region has 15 residues. Looked up from germline, CDR1 is SGHRS and CDR2 is YFSETQ. The CDR3 is CASSLGSGANYGYTF. In nucleotides, the CDR3 is TGCGCCAGCAGCTTGGGCTCAGGGGCTAACTATGGCTACACCTTC.

This chain uses TRBV12-3 or TRBV12-4 with TRBJ2-7; D may be TRBD1 (6 bases). V lost 6 bases and J 2 bases, leaving 8 bases between the germline ends. This CDR3 has 12 residues. As DNA, the CDR3 is TGTGCCAGCAGCGGGACACCCTACGAGCAGTACTTC. This codes for CASSGTPYEQYF.

In DNA form, the CDR3 reads TGTGCCAGCAGTGAGGAGCTAGCGGGTGCCTACGAGCAGTACTTC. This codes for CASSEELAGAYEQYF. The chain joins TRBV6-2 or TRBV6-3 to TRBJ2-7, with 8 bases lining up with TRBD2. Germline CDR1 reads MNHEY; CDR2 reads SVGEGT. Unmatched junction bases numbered 8, after V lost 5 bases and J lost 2 bases. The CDR3 extends over 15 amino acids.

The chain employs TRBV5-1 and TRBJ2-2, with 7 nucleotides matching TRBD1. Per the germline V gene, CDR1 is SGHRS and CDR2 is YFSETQ. V trimming: 4 bases; J trimming: 7 bases; junction bases outside the gene matches: 10. This CDR3 is built from 15 residues. CDR3 nucleotides: TGCGCCAGCAGCGTATCGTCACAGGGGAGCGGGGAGCTGTTTTTT. Residues: CASSVSSQGSGELFF. The full variable domain, in which reference TRBV5-1 and TRBJ2-2 provide the parts outside the CDR3, is KAGVTQTPRYLIKTRGQQVTLSCSPISGHRSVSWYQQTPGQGLQFLFEYFSETQRNKGNFPGRFSGRQFSNSRSEMNVSTLELGDSALYLCASSVSSQGSGELFFGEGSRLTVL.

This clone occurred once. This chain links TRBV25-1 with TRBJ2-6; 7 bases fit TRBD1. V was clipped by 2 bases and J by 1 base; unmatched bases: 2. CDR1 is MGHDK and CDR2 is SYGVNS in the germline V gene. The length of the CDR3 is 16 residues. CDR3: CASSENRGSGANVLTF. In DNA, the CDR3 is TGTGCCAGCAGTGAAAACAGGGGTTCTGGGGCCAACGTCCTGACTTTC.

The rearrangement joins TRBV5-8 to TRBJ2-3; tentatively, D is TRBD1 (5 bases). Germline V gives CDR1 SGHTS, CDR2 YDEGEE. The CDR3 contains 14 residues. V lost 2 bases, J lost 3 bases, and 10 bases lay in between. The CDR3 DNA reads TGTGCCAGCAGCTTTCAGGGTGGTACAGATACGCAGTATTTT. Translated: CASSFQGGTDTQYF.

V usage is TRBV7-3 and J usage is TRBJ2-1; 12 bases line up with TRBD2. Germline V CDR1 and CDR2: SGHTA, FQGTGA. V lost 5 bases, J lost 6 bases, and 5 bases stayed unmatched. The CDR3 spans 15 residues. The CDR3 reads CASSPPGLAGNEQFF. For the CDR3, the DNA is TGTGCCAGCAGCCCGCCGGGACTAGCGGGCAATGAGCAGTTCTTC.

J is TRBJ2-1 and V is TRBV20-1; D remains unclear. Trimming cost V 3 bases and J 7 bases, with 10 bases left between them. Per the germline V gene, CDR1 is DFQATT and CDR2 is SNEGSKA (reference sequence). This CDR3 is built from 12 residues. The CDR3 coding sequence is TGCAGTGCTAGTTTCTCCGTTAATGAGCAGTTCTTC. It translates to CSASFSVNEQFF.

The rearrangement joins TRBV19 to TRBJ2-3; the D gene is possibly TRBD2 (6 bases). CDR3 size: 16 residues. V was clipped by 5 bases and J by 0 bases, with 15 bases between them. Germline V lookup: CDR1 LNHDA, CDR2 SQIVND (reference sequence). The CDR3 region has the DNA TGTGCCAGTAGTGCCAGCGGGCGGAGCAGCACAGATACGCAGTATTTT. This sequence encodes CASSASGRSSTDTQYF. Full variable domain (missing parts from reference TRBV19 and TRBJ2-3): DGGITQSPKYLFRKEGQNVTLSCEQNLNHDAMYWYRQDPGQGLRLIYYSQIVNDFQKGDIAEGYSVSREKKESFPLTVTSAQKNPTAFYLCASSASGRSSTDTQYFGPGTRLTVL.

CDR3 DNA sequence: TGTGCCAGCAGCGGGACAGGGTCGTTGCGTGGCTACACCTTC. Translation: CASSGTGSLRGYTF. The J gene is TRBJ1-2, the V gene TRBV5-6, with 9 bases lining up with TRBD1. CDR3 size: 14 residues. Looked up from germline, CDR1 is SGHDT and CDR2 is YYEEEE. The V gene end was trimmed by 4 bases and the J gene end by 7 bases; junction bases not matched to a gene: 8.

This rearrangement joins TRBV20-1 to TRBJ2-3; D is unresolved. Per the germline V gene, CDR1 is DFQATT and CDR2 is SNEGSKA (reference sequence). CDR3 length: 11 residues. Trimming removed 6 bases from V and 1 base from J, with 5 bases in between. Written as DNA, the CDR3 is TGCAGTGCCCCGGGCACAGATACGCAGTATTTT. Residues: CSAPGTDTQYF.

The V and J genes are TRBV7-3 and TRBJ2-1, with TRBD2 as a possible D gene (6 bases). Trimming took 0 bases from V and 7 from J, leaving 16 bases between them. Germline V CDR1 and CDR2: SGHTA, FQGTGA. The CDR3 runs to 16 residues. The CDR3 sequence: CASSLTGKRAGNEQFF. CDR3 DNA sequence: TGTGCCAGCAGCTTAACGGGAAAGCGGGCGGGAAATGAGCAGTTCTTC. Filled out from reference TRBV7-3 and TRBJ2-1, the complete variable domain reads GAGVSQTPSNKVTEKGKYVELRCDPISGHTALYWYRQSLGQGPEFLIYFQGTGAADDSGLPNDRFFAVRPEGSVSTLKIQRTERGDSAVYLCASSLTGKRAGNEQFFGPGTRLTVL.

The chain employs TRBV19 and TRBJ2-5; 10 nucleotides match TRBD1. The germline CDR1 and CDR2 sequences are LNHDA and SQIVND (reference sequence). J was trimmed by 5 bases and V by 3 bases; bases with no gene match: 12. The CDR3 consists of 17 residues. CDR3 loop: CASSMGSRQGAGETQYF. The DNA for the CDR3 is TGTGCCAGTAGTATGGGGTCCAGACAGGGGGCGGGTGAGACCCAGTACTTC.

The chain combines TRBV9 with TRBJ2-5; D call uncertain. V was clipped by 0 bases and J by 2 bases, with 11 bases between them. Germline CDR1 and CDR2: SGDLS and YYNGEE. The CDR3 runs to 15 residues. This CDR3 is CASSVAGSSQETQYF. The CDR3 nucleotides are TGTGCCAGCAGCGTAGCAGGCAGCTCACAAGAGACCCAGTACTTC.

The chain recombines TRBV30 with TRBJ2-5; a weak D match, TRBD1 (6 bases). Trimming left V 0 bases short and J 4 bases short, with 9 bases between. Germline CDR1 GTSNPN, CDR2 SVGIG (reference sequence). The CDR3 length is 13 residues. The CDR3 DNA reads TGTGCCTGGAGTGTAGGGGGTAGAGAGACCCAGTACTTC. Translating it yields CAWSVGGRETQYF.

The V gene is TRBV4-1, the J gene TRBJ1-2; 8 bases match TRBD1. The CDR3 totals 15 residues. Per the germline V gene, CDR1 is MGHRA and CDR2 is YSYEKL. Trimming took 1 base from V and 4 from J; bases not matched to a gene: 5. The CDR3 nucleotides are TGCGCCAGCAGCCAAGGGATTGGGACAGGCTATGGCTACACCTTC. Its protein product is CASSQGIGTGYGYTF.

V and J are TRBV7-9 and TRBJ1-2; no definite D call. CDR1 SEHNR and CDR2 FQNEAQ come from the germline V gene (reference sequence). The CDR3 runs 18 residues. The ends were cut back, 4 bases at V and 1 base at J, with 22 bases in the middle. CDR3 coding DNA: TGTGCCAGCAGCTCGACGAATGTTTGGAGTTCCCTTAACTATGGCTACACCTTC. Amino acid sequence: CASSSTNVWSSLNYGYTF.

The V call is TRBV24-1, the J call TRBJ2-2; 7 nucleotides align to TRBD1. The CDR3 extends over 15 amino acids. V was clipped by 4 bases and J by 6 bases; unmatched bases: 7. Germline V lookup: CDR1 KGHDR, CDR2 SFDVKD. The CDR3 nucleotides are TGTGCCACCAGTGAGCCGGAACAGGGGCCCGGGGAGCTGTTTTTT. Translation: CATSEPEQGPGELFF.

The gene calls are TRBV5-1 and TRBJ2-2, with TRBD2 identical over 13 bases. The CDR3 is 17 amino acids. V dropped 3 bases and J dropped 5; count of bases not matched to a gene: 7. The germline V gene encodes CDR1 SGHRS and CDR2 YFSETQ. In DNA form, the CDR3 reads TGCGCCAGCAGCTCGGGACTAGCGGGAACGGTTACCGGGGAGCTGTTTTTT. This encodes CASSSGLAGTVTGELFF.

Regarding this clone: The identical CDR3 is also encoded by other nucleotide sequences in the sample. This sequence joins TRBV5-1 and TRBJ1-1, with no clear D. V was cut by 4 bases and J by 1 base, with 14 bases left in between. The CDR3 consists of 15 residues. From germline, CDR1 is SGHRS and CDR2 YFSETQ. The CDR3 DNA is TGCGCCAGCAGCCCCCGGGAGGGAGGGAACACTGAAGCTTTCTTT. Residues: CASSPREGGNTEAFF.

This chain joins TRBV27 and TRBJ1-4, with a possible D match to TRBD1 (6 bases). Germline CDR1 and CDR2: MNHEY and SMNVEV (reference sequence). V lost 4 bases and J lost 1, with 13 bases in between. The CDR3 consists of 16 residues. The CDR3 bases are TGTGCCAGCAGTTGGAACTTACAGGGAACTAATGAAAAACTGTTTTTT. It encodes CASSWNLQGTNEKLFF.

The chain links TRBV19 to TRBJ1-3, with D maybe TRBD1 (5 bases). V lost 5 bases and J 0 bases, leaving 11 bases between the germline ends. Germline V gene lookup returns CDR1 LNHDA and CDR2 SQIVND (reference sequence). The CDR3 covers 15 residues. DNA of the CDR3: TGTGCCAGTAGTCCTAAGGACAACTCTGGAAACACCATATATTTT. Protein product: CASSPKDNSGNTIYF.

This clone has just one count. The chain couples TRBV19 to TRBJ1-1; possibly TRBD1 for D (6 bases). Trimming took off 3 bases at V and 4 bases at J, with 18 bases between the two ends. The CDR3 totals 16 residues. Germline loops: CDR1 LNHDA, CDR2 SQIVND (reference sequence). CDR3 nucleotide sequence: TGTGCCAGTAGTATTTCCGGGGGGCCGGGACGCACTGAAGCTTTCTTT. Protein: CASSISGGPGRTEAFF.

The V and J genes are TRBV30 and TRBJ1-1, with a possible D match to TRBD1 (5 bases). The germline V gene encodes CDR1 GTSNPN and CDR2 SVGIG (reference sequence). Trimming stripped 3 bases from V and 4 bases from J, with 18 bases between. The CDR3 covers 15 residues. The CDR3 DNA follows: TGTGCCTGGAGCGGGGGTGGTGGCGGGGGCACTGAAGCTTTCTTT. This codes for CAWSGGGGGGTEAFF.

This sequence joins TRBV25-1 and TRBJ1-1; 8 nucleotides match TRBD1. Germline assignment: CDR1 MGHDK and CDR2 SYGVNS. V was clipped by 4 bases and J by 4 bases; unmatched bases: 5. The CDR3 is made up of 14 amino acids. The CDR3 DNA reads as TGTGCCAGCAGTGTGGCAGGGGGCGTCACTGAAGCTTTCTTT. The encoded protein is CASSVAGGVTEAFF.

This chain uses TRBV30 with TRBJ1-1, with a weak D call TRBD1 (5 bases). The germline V gene encodes CDR1 GTSNPN and CDR2 SVGIG (reference sequence). The germline V and J ends were trimmed by 0 bases and 3 bases, with 11 bases remaining between them. The CDR3 contains 14 residues. In DNA form, the CDR3 reads TGTGCCTGGAGTGTAATAGGAGGGGACACTGAAGCTTTCTTT. It yields the protein CAWSVIGGDTEAFF.

The V and J genes are TRBV10-1 and TRBJ2-2; 9 nucleotides agree with TRBD2. Germline assignment: CDR1 WNHNN and CDR2 SYGVQD (reference sequence). The V gene end was trimmed by 8 bases and the J gene end by 3 bases; junction bases not matched to a gene: 7. This CDR3 spans 15 amino acids. CDR3 nucleotide sequence: TGCGCCAGCCATAGCGGGAGCGGCTACACCGGGGAGCTGTTTTTT. Translation: CASHSGSGYTGELFF.

V and J are TRBV11-2 and TRBJ2-3; 7 nucleotides line up with TRBD2. V was pared by 5 bases and J by 0 bases, with 5 bases of the junction left unmatched. The CDR3 extends over 15 amino acids. Germline CDR1 reads SGHAT; CDR2 reads FQNNGV. CDR3 sequence (DNA): TGTGCCAGCAGCCCACGACTAGCTAGCACAGATACGCAGTATTTT. Its protein is CASSPRLASTDTQYF.

V gene TRBV5-1 combines with J gene TRBJ2-2; the match to TRBD1 covers 7 bases. Trimming at V came to 4 bases and at J to 0 bases, leaving 6 bases not matched to a gene. Germline assignment: CDR1 SGHRS and CDR2 YFSETQ. The CDR3 consists of 16 residues. The CDR3 nucleotides are TGCGCCAGCAGCCGGGGACAGAGCGCGAACACCGGGGAGCTGTTTTTT. Protein sequence: CASSRGQSANTGELFF.